The sequence of this TCR beta chain was determined in a study of identical twins. This clonotype was seen many times. Its antigen is undetermined. General study results and limits: Models underpredicted monozygotic twin sharing of out-of-frame TCR alpha.

TCRdb ran MiXCR on the 5' RACE reads and lists one entry per CDR3 protein. The data show roughly 690,000 distinct CDR3 sequences, with around 5.7% seen just once and around 1.9% held by the top ten. Germline V gene sequence: CDR1 SGHDT, CDR2 YYEEEE. Trimming left V 1 base short and J 4 bases short, with 9 bases between. The CDR3 runs 13 residues. The specimen sequenced was naive T cells sorted from blood. This TCR derives from a man younger than 35 in good health. The gene calls are TRBV5-6 and TRBJ2-7; D call uncertain. CDR3 sequence reads: CASSLRWEYEQYV. In DNA, the CDR3 is TGTGCCAGCAGCTTGAGGTGGGAATACGAGCAGTACGTC.